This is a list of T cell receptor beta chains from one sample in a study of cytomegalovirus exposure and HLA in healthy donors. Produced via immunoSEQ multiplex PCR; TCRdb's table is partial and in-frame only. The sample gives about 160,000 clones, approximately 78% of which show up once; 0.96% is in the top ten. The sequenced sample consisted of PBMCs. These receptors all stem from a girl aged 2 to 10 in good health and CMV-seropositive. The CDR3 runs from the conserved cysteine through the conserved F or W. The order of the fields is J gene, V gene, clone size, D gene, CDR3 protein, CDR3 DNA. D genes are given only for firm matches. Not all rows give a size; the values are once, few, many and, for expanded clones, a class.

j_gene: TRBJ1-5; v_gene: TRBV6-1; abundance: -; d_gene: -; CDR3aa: CASSVTAGNQPQHF; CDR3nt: TGTGCCAGCAGTGTTACGGCAGGAAATCAGCCCCAGCATTTT
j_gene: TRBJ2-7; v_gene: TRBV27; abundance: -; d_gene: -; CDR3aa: CASSLRGSAYEQYF; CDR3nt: TGTGCCAGCAGTTTGCGGGGAAGTGCCTACGAGCAGTACTTC
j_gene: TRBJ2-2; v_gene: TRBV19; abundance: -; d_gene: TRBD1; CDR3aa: CASSISTGWNTGELFF; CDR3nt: TGTGCCAGTAGTATATCGACAGGGTGGAACACCGGGGAGCTGTTTTTT
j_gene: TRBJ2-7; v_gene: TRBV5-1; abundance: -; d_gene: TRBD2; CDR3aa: CASSLAGGGPYEQYF; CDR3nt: TGCGCCAGCAGCTTGGCCGGCGGGGGTCCCTACGAGCAGTACTTC
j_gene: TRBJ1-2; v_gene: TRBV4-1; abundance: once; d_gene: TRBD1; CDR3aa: CASSEGQGHAHGYTF; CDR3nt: TGCGCCAGCAGCGAAGGACAGGGACATGCGCATGGCTACACCTTC
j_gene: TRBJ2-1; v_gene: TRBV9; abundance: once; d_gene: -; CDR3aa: CASSPRPGVYNEQFF; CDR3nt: TGTGCCAGCAGCCCCCGCCCCGGGGTCTACAATGAGCAGTTCTTC
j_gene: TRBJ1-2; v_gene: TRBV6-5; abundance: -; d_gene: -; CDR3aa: CASSYAQTYGYTF; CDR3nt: TGTGCCAGCAGTTACGCACAGACCTATGGCTACACCTTC
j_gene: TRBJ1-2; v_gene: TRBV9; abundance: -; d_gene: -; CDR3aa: CASSVDARGNYGYTF; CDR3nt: TGTGCCAGCAGCGTAGACGCCAGGGGCAACTATGGCTACACCTTC
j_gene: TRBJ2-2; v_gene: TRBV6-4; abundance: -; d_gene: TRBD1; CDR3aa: CASSDGMDRENTGELFF; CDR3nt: TGTGCCAGCAGTGACGGCATGGACAGGGAGAACACCGGGGAGCTGTTTTTT
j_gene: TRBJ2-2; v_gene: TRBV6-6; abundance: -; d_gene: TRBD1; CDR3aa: CASSQGANTGELFF; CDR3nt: TGTGCCAGCAGCCAGGGGGCAAACACCGGGGAGCTGTTTTTT
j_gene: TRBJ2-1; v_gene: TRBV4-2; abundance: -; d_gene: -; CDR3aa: CASSQVVQEAHNEQFF; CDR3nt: TGTGCCAGCAGCCAGGTCGTGCAGGAGGCTCACAATGAGCAGTTCTTC
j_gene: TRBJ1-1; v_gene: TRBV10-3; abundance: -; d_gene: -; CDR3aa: CAIRGSNRVDTEAFF; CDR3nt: TGTGCCATCAGGGGTTCCAACAGGGTCGACACTGAAGCTTTCTTT
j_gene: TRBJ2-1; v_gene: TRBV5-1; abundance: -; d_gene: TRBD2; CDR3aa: CASSLLGTSGSLVF; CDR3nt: TGCGCCAGCAGCCTACTCGGGACTAGCGGGAGTTTGGTCTTC
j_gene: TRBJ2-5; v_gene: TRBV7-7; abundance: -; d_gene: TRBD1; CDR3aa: CASSLDRGHSETQYF; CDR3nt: TGTGCTAGCAGCTTGGACAGGGGGCATTCAGAGACCCAGTACTTC
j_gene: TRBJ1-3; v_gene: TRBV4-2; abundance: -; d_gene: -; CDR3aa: CASSQEGETGNTIYF; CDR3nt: TGTGCCAGCAGCCAAGAAGGAGAGACGGGAAACACCATATATTTT
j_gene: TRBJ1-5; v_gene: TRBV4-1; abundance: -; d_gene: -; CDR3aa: CASSLVLGEPQHF; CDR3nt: TGCGCCAGCAGCCTCGTTCTAGGGGAGCCCCAGCATTTT
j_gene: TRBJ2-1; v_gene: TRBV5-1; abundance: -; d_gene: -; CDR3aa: CASSLAGQGGSLNEQFF; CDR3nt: TGCGCCAGCAGCTTGGCCGGGCAGGGTGGTTCTTTGAATGAGCAGTTCTTC
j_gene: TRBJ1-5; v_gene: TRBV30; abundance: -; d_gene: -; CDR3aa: CAWSASGQPQHF; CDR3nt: TGTGCCTGGAGTGCAAGCGGTCAGCCCCAGCATTTT
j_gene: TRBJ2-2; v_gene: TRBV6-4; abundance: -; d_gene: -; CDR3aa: CASSEGASGELFF; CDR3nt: TGTGCCAGCAGTGAGGGGGCGAGCGGGGAGCTGTTTTTT
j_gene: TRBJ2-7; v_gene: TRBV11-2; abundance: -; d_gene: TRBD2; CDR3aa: CASSFEGSASGIGSYEQYF; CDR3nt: TGTGCCAGCAGCTTCGAGGGTAGCGCTAGCGGGATTGGCTCCTACGAGCAGTACTTC
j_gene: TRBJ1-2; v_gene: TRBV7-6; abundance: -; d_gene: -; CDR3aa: CASSLEVGFHYGYTF; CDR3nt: TGTGCCAGCAGCTTAGAGGTCGGGTTCCACTATGGCTACACCTTC
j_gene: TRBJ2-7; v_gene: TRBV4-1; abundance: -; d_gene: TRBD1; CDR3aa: CASSQVGQGSEQYF; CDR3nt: TGCGCCAGCAGCCAAGTTGGACAGGGATCCGAGCAGTACTTC
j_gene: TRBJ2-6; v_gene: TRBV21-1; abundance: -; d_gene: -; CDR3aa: CASSKVESGANVLTF; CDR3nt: TGTGCCAGCAGCAAAGTGGAGTCTGGGGCCAACGTCCTGACTTTC